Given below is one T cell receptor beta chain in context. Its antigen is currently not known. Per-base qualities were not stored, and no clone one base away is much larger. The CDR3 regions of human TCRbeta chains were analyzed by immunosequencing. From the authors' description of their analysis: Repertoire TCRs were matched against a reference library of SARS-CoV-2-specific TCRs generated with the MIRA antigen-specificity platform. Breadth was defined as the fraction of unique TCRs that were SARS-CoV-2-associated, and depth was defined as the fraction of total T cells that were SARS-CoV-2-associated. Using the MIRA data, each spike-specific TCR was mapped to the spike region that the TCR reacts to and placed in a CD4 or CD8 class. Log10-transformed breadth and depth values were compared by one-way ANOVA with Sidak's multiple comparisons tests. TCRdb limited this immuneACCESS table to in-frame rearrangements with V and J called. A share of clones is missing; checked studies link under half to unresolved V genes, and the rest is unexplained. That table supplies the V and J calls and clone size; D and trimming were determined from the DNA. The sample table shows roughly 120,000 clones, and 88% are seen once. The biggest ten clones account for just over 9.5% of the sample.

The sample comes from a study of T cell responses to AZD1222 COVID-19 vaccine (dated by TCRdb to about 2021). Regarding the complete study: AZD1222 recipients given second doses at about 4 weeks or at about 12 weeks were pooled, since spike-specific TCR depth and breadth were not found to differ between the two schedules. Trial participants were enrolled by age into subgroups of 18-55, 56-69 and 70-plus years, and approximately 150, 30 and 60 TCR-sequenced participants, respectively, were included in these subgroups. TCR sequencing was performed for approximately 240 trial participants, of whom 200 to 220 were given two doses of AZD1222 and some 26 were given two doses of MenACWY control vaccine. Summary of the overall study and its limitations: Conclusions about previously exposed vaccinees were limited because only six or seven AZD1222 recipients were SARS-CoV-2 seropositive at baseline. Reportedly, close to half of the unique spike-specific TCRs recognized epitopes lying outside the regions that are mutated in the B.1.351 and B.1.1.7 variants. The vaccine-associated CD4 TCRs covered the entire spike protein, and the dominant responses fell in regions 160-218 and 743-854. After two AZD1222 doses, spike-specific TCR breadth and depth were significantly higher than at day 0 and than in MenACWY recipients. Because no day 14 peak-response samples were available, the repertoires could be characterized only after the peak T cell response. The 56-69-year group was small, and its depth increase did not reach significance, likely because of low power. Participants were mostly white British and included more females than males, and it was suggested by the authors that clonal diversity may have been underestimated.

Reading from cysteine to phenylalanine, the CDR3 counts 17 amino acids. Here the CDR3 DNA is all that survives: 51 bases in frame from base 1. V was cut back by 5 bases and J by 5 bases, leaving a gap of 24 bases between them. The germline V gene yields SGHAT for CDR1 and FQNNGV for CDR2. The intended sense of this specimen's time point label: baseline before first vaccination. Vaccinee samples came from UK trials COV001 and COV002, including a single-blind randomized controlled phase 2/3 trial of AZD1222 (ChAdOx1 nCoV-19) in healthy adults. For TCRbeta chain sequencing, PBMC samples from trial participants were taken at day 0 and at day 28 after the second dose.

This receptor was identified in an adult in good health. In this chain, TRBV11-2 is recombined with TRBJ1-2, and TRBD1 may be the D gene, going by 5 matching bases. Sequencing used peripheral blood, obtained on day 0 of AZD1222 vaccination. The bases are TGTGCCAGCAGCACAGATTCTGTTCGGGGGGGGTTATATGGCTACACCTTC. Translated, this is CASSTDSVRGGLYGYTF.